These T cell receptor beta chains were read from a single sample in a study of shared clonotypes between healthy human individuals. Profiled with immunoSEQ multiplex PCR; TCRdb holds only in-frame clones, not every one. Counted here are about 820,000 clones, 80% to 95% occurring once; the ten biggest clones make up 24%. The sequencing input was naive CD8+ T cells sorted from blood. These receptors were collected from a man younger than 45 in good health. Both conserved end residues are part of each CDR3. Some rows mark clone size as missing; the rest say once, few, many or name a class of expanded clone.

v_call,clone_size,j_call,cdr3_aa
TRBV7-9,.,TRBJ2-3,CASSILYPREGLADTQYF
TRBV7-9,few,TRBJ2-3,CASSLSGAGTDTQYF
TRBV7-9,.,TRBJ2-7,CASSLRQGAAYEQYF
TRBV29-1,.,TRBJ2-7,CSAGTGSYEQYF
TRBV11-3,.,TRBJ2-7,CASSLDPASVDEQYF
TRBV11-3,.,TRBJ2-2,CASTYRTTNTGELFF
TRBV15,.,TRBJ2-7,CATSRGGTLYEQYF
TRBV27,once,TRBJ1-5,CASSLSDPYQPQHF
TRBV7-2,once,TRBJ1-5,CASSLGRGGSRNQPQHF
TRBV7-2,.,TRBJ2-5,CASGGALGQYF
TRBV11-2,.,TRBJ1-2,CASSSQLGLDLHGYTF
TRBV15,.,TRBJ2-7,CATSRETGGYEQYF
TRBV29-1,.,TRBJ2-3,CSVGDSRDTQYF
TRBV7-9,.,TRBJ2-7,CASSSLTLSASSYEQYF
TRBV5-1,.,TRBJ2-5,CASSFRGQEQETQYF
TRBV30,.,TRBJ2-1,CAWSVPGVPTPYNEQFF
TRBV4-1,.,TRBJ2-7,CASSRGGGPGEQYF
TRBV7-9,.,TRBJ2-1,CASSLVLAPLYNEQFF
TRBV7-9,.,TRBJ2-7,CASIGTSGYEQYF
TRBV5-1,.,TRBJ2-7,CASSLASGFLSEQYF
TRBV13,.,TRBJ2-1,CASSTAWGSYNEQFF
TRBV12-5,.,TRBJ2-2,CASGSRPGELFF
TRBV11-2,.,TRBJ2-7,CASSRWRARDRASYEQYF
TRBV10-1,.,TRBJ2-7,CASSAQGGLFYEQYF
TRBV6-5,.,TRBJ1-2,CASSPGQGDYGYTF
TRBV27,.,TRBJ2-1,CASSLSEGIFNEQFF
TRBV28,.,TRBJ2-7,CASSFREGAYEQYF
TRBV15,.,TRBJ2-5,CATSKRTEETQYF
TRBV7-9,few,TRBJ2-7,CASSLVSAGIYEQYF
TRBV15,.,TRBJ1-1,CATSRAVIGTEAFF
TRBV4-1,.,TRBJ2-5,CASSQGDRGGETQYF
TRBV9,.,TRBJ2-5,CASSVRDGLETQYF
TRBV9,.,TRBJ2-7,CASSGGSGEQYF
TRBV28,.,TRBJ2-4,CASSPMLAGDKNIQYF
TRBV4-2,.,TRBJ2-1,CASSQVRRSSGRSNEQFF
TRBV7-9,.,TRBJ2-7,CASTPGVAETYEQYF
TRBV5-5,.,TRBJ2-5,CASSFGQAQETQYF
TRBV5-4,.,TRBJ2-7,CASRGGNRQYF
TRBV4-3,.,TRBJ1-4,CASSFDRGDEKLFF
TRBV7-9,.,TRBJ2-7,CASSLAGVFEQYF
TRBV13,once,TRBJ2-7,CASSLGQAGEQYF
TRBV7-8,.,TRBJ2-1,CASSAPRDRGLDEQFF
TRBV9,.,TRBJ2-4,CASSVEDTGGNIQYF
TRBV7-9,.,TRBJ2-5,CASSRIQGHQETQYF
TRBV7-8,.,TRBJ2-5,CASRGYRTSGSWETQYF
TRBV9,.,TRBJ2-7,CASSDDTYEQYF
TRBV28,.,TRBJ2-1,CASRTSGRSHNEQFF
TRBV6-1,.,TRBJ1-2,CASSEDSRIDYGYTF
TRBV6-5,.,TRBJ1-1,CASSYSGALEAFF
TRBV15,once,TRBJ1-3,CATSRDRSSGNTIYF